This T cell receptor (beta chain) is from a study of T cell responses to AZD1222 COVID-19 vaccine. Germline assignment: CDR1 SGHRS and CDR2 YFSETQ. This CDR3 spans 15 amino acids. Deletions cut 1 base from V and 0 bases from J, with 11 bases between. Note on this clone: Its target is not known.

Study-level points and caveats: Researchers took repertoire samples only after the peak T cell response had come. Within unmutated variant regions lay the reported targets of nearly half of spike-specific TCRs.

Profiled with immunoSEQ multiplex PCR; TCRdb holds only in-frame clones, not every one. The sample has tens of thousands of clones; over 85% are singletons. The V call is TRBV5-1, the J call TRBJ2-7, with D perhaps given as TRBD1 or TRBD2 (6 bases each). The sequencing used peripheral blood, collected 28 days after the second AZD1222 dose. The source of this sequence is an adult who received the AZD1222 COVID-19 vaccine. CDR3 sequence (DNA): TGCGCCAGCAGCTTGAGTAGGGGGGACTCCTACGAGCAGTACTTC. Translating it yields CASSLSRGDSYEQYF.